A single sample is the source of the 23 T cell receptor beta chains below, sequenced in a study of T cell responses to AZD1222 COVID-19 vaccine (dated by TCRdb to about 2021). The receptor library was made with the immunoSEQ multiplex PCR assay. Imported from immuneACCESS, the table was reduced by TCRdb to in-frame sequences with V and J called. These copies leave out some clones; in studies compared against another copy, an unresolved V gene accounts for under half, and the cause of the remainder is not known. The sample table records approximately 120,000 clones; 80% to 90% of these occur just once. 4.2% of the sample lies in the top ten. The sample's time point label, in plain terms: baseline before first vaccination. This material consisted of peripheral blood, taken on day 0 of AZD1222 vaccination. The receptors stem from an adult in good health.

This clone was counted a single time. CDR3 nucleotide sequence: TGCGCCAGCAGCCTCTCAGGGGTTGGGCAGCCCCAGCATTTT. Translation: CASSLSGVGQPQHF. The chain couples TRBV4-1 to TRBJ1-5; the D gene is possibly TRBD1 (6 bases). V was clipped by 4 bases and J by 7 bases, with 14 bases between them. The CDR3 length is 14 residues. Germline V gives CDR1 MGHRA, CDR2 YSYEKL.

V usage is TRBV2 and J usage is TRBJ2-3; 10 nucleotides align to TRBD2. Trimming at V came to 8 bases and at J to 4 bases, leaving 9 bases not matched to a gene. Germline V CDR1 and CDR2: SNHLY, FYNNEI. The CDR3 is made up of 15 amino acids. The chain's CDR3 is CASRLAGLISDTQYF. CDR3 nucleotides: TGTGCCAGCCGACTAGCGGGTTTGATTTCAGATACGCAGTATTTT.

The chain has TRBV4-2 and TRBJ1-6; 7 positions agree with TRBD1. Losses at the gene ends were 4 bases for V and 3 bases for J; bases not matched to a gene: 3. The CDR3 runs to 15 residues. Germline V gives CDR1 LGHNA, CDR2 YNFKEQ. CDR3 sequence: CASSPRDSYNSPLHF. The DNA of the CDR3 is TGTGCCAGCAGCCCCCGGGACAGCTATAATTCACCCCTCCACTTT.

The chain has TRBV9 and TRBJ2-3, with unresolved D. V shed 3 bases and J shed 3 bases, with 5 bases lying between them. This CDR3 is 12 amino acids long. Germline CDR1 reads SGDLS; CDR2 reads YYNGEE. CDR3 in amino acids: CASSELTDTQYF. Written as DNA, the CDR3 is TGTGCCAGCAGCGAATTGACAGATACGCAGTATTTT. Full variable domain (rest looked up from reference TRBV9 and TRBJ2-3): DSGVTQTPKHLITATGQRVTLRCSPRSGDLSVYWYQQSLDQGLQFLIQYYNGEERAKGNILERFSAQQFPDLHSELNLSSLELGDSALYFCASSELTDTQYFGPGTRLTVL.

This sequence joins TRBV19 and TRBJ2-1, with TRBD2 matching over 10 bases. Unmatched junction bases numbered 6, after V lost 11 bases and J lost 2 bases. CDR1 and CDR2 from the germline V gene are LNHDA and SQIVND (reference sequence). The CDR3 contains 14 residues. The chain's CDR3 is CAGTAGGPYNEQFF. CDR3 bases: TGTGCCGGGACAGCGGGGGGGCCCTACAATGAGCAGTTCTTC.

A few counts support this clone. The CDR3 loop reads CAWSFSLQGSGYTF. DNA for the CDR3: TGTGCCTGGAGTTTCTCCCTCCAGGGATCTGGCTACACCTTC. The chain links TRBV30 to TRBJ1-2, with a tentative D call TRBD1 (5 bases). Trimming removed 2 bases from V and 7 bases from J, with 17 bases in between. Germline V gene sequence: CDR1 GTSNPN, CDR2 SVGIG (reference sequence). The CDR3 runs to 14 residues. Complete variable domain (other parts from reference TRBV30 and TRBJ1-2): SQTIHQWPATLVQPVGSPLSLECTVEGTSNPNLYWYRQAAGRGLQLLFYSVGIGQISSEVPQNLSASRPQDRQFILSSKKLLLSDSGFYLCAWSFSLQGSGYTFGSGTRLTVV.

The chain joins TRBV6-6 to TRBJ1-5, with 9 bases identical to TRBD1. This CDR3 comprises 15 residues. Germline V CDR1 and CDR2: MNHNY, SVGAGI (reference sequence). V shed 6 bases and J 7 bases; nucleotides not matched to a gene: 10. CDR3 residues: CASSPGQGVFQPQHF. CDR3 nucleotides: TGTGCCAGCAGCCCGGGACAGGGAGTATTCCAGCCCCAGCATTTT.

This chain connects TRBV28 to TRBJ1-4; D unclear. The V end lost 1 base, the J end lost 3 bases, and 9 bases lay between the germline ends. Germline loops: CDR1 MDHEN, CDR2 SYDVKM. The length of the CDR3 is 15 residues. The DNA for the CDR3 is TGTGCCAGCAGTTTATTTGGAAGTTCTAATGAAAAACTGTTTTTT. Amino acids: CASSLFGSSNEKLFF.

This clone has just a few counts. J is TRBJ2-6 and V is TRBV7-2; TRBD2 aligns across 12 bases. The germline V gene has CDR1 SGHTA and CDR2 FQGNSA. The V gene end was trimmed by 7 bases and the J gene end by 2 bases; junction bases not matched to a gene: 9. The CDR3 is 18 amino acids. The CDR3 loop is CASTPRLAGVAGANVLTF. The CDR3 DNA reads TGTGCCAGCACCCCAAGACTAGCGGGGGTGGCTGGGGCCAACGTCCTGACTTTC.

V and J are TRBV30 and TRBJ1-3; D remains ambiguous. The CDR3 runs to 13 residues. Trimming removed 4 bases from V and 4 bases from J, with 11 bases in between. Germline V lookup: CDR1 GTSNPN, CDR2 SVGIG (reference sequence). The CDR3 sequence: CAWTGDQGNTIYF. CDR3 sequence (DNA): TGTGCCTGGACCGGAGACCAAGGAAACACCATATATTTT. The entire variable domain, with the rest obtained from reference TRBV30 and TRBJ1-3, is as follows: SQTIHQWPATLVQPVGSPLSLECTVEGTSNPNLYWYRQAAGRGLQLLFYSVGIGQISSEVPQNLSASRPQDRQFILSSKKLLLSDSGFYLCAWTGDQGNTIYFGEGSWLTVV.

The chain combines TRBV19 with TRBJ2-7, with a weak D call TRBD2 (6 bases). This CDR3 is built from 19 residues. Trimming cost V 3 bases and J 3 bases, with 27 bases left between them. The V gene's germline CDR1 is LNHDA and CDR2 SQIVND (reference sequence). CDR3: CASSIEHPSLGGAHYEQYF. CDR3 DNA sequence: TGTGCCAGTAGTATCGAGCACCCCAGCCTGGGGGGTGCTCACTACGAGCAGTACTTC.

This clone has only a few counts. The chain recombines TRBV4-1 with TRBJ2-7; perhaps TRBD2 as D (6 bases). Germline CDR1 MGHRA, CDR2 YSYEKL. CDR3 length: 18 residues. Trimming pared 3 bases from V and 4 bases from J, leaving 25 bases between. This CDR3 is CASSQTPLGGERIYEQYF. The DNA for the CDR3 is TGCGCCAGCAGCCAGACCCCGCTTGGAGGGGAGCGGATATACGAGCAGTACTTC.

This clone has only one observation. The rearrangement links TRBV5-4 to TRBJ1-2; no clear D. Germline-derived CDR1 and CDR2 are SGHNT and YYREEE (reference sequence). CDR3 size: 15 residues. V was cut by 4 bases and J by 2 bases, with 15 bases left in between. The CDR3 loop is CASSEAGLANYGYTF. CDR3 coding DNA: TGTGCCAGCAGCGAAGCAGGTCTTGCGAACTATGGCTACACCTTC.

The rearrangement uses TRBV24-1 and TRBJ2-1; the D gene is possibly TRBD2 (6 bases). The V end lost 3 bases, the J end lost 8 bases, and 13 bases lay between the germline ends. In germline, CDR1 is KGHDR, CDR2 SFDVKD. The CDR3 has 14 amino acids. The CDR3 nucleotides are TGTGCCACCAGTGATCCACGGGGGTCAGATGAGCAGTTCTTC. Translated, it gives CATSDPRGSDEQFF.

The chain uses TRBV18 and TRBJ1-2; the D is unclear. V shed 0 bases and J shed 4 bases, with 6 bases lying between them. This CDR3 is built from 13 residues. The V gene's germline CDR1 is KGHSH and CDR2 LQKENI. The CDR3, as DNA: TGTGCCAGCTCACCACCGACGGCCTATGGCTACACCTTC. This gives the protein CASSPPTAYGYTF.

The chain joins TRBV9 to TRBJ1-3; D might be TRBD1 (6 bases). This CDR3 is 16 amino acids long. Germline-derived CDR1 and CDR2 are SGDLS and YYNGEE. V dropped 0 bases and J dropped 2 bases, with 12 bases sitting between them. The CDR3 loop reads CASSVAQGKTGNTIYF. For the CDR3, the DNA is TGTGCCAGCAGCGTAGCCCAGGGGAAAACTGGAAACACCATATATTTT.

The chain uses TRBV4-1 and TRBJ1-5; tentatively, D is TRBD1 (5 bases). The length of the CDR3 is 13 residues. The germline V and J ends were trimmed by 8 bases and 6 bases, with 14 bases remaining between them. Germline assignment: CDR1 MGHRA and CDR2 YSYEKL. CDR3 protein: CASAQGLFQPQHF. CDR3 sequence (DNA): TGCGCCAGCGCCCAGGGTCTTTTTCAGCCCCAGCATTTT.

The genes are TRBV29-1 and TRBJ1-1; TRBD1 might be the D (5 bases). With 7 bases removed from V and 1 base from J, the gap between germline ends came to 7 bases. This CDR3 region has 11 residues. The germline CDR1 and CDR2 sequences are SQVTM and ANQGSEA. In DNA, the CDR3 is TGCAGCGACGGGGGGAACACTGAAGCTTTCTTT. This encodes CSDGGNTEAFF.

V is TRBV6-4 and J is TRBJ2-1; 12 bases line up with TRBD2. Germline CDR1 and CDR2: MRHNA and SNTAGT. Germline trimming cut 0 bases from V and 7 bases from J; bases unmatched to any gene: 4. The CDR3 covers 16 residues. CDR3 residues: CASSDSQLAGGNEQFF. DNA of the CDR3: TGTGCCAGCAGTGACTCGCAACTAGCGGGGGGTAATGAGCAGTTCTTC.

The chain has TRBV7-3 and TRBJ1-2; the match to TRBD1 covers 11 bases. V was clipped by 5 bases and J by 8 bases; unmatched bases: 4. This CDR3 has 13 residues. CDR1 SGHTA and CDR2 FQGTGA come from the germline V gene. In DNA, the CDR3 is TGTGCCAGCAGCCGGACAGGGGGCGAGGGCTACACCTTC. Protein sequence: CASSRTGGEGYTF.

The rearrangement uses TRBV9 and TRBJ2-3; 10 nucleotides align to TRBD2. The J segment lost 4 bases and the V segment lost 0 bases, leaving 2 bases of the junction unmatched. There are 15 residues in the CDR3. Germline V CDR1 and CDR2: SGDLS, YYNGEE. CDR3 sequence: CASSVEAGGSDTQYF. CDR3 DNA: TGTGCCAGCAGCGTAGAAGCGGGGGGGTCAGATACGCAGTATTTT.

The chain has TRBV20-1 and TRBJ1-6, with a tentative D call TRBD1 (5 bases). Trimming removed 3 bases at V and 5 bases at J, with 11 bases between. This CDR3 has 14 amino acids. Germline-derived CDR1 and CDR2 are DFQATT and SNEGSKA (reference sequence). CDR3 amino acids: CSASQGRDNSPLHF. The CDR3 DNA is TGCAGTGCTAGTCAGGGAAGAGATAATTCACCCCTCCACTTT.

The V gene is TRBV5-4, the J gene TRBJ1-1; unclear D gene. CDR1 SGHNT and CDR2 YYREEE come from the germline V gene (reference sequence). The CDR3 runs 12 residues. V was trimmed by 9 bases and J by 3 bases, leaving 12 bases between them. This CDR3 is CATSGSDTEAFF. DNA of the CDR3: TGTGCCACCTCCGGGTCTGACACTGAAGCTTTCTTT.